This TCR beta chain is from a study of blood T cell repertoires in COVID-19. Study details: COVID-19 samples, acute and convalescent, were from the United States, Italy and Spain. Nucleic acid was either cDNA or gDNA, and it came from T cells, B-cell-depleted T cells, or PBMCs.

In the original analysis: The assay estimated nucleated cells by amplifying reference gene primers. The repertoire was sequenced with immunoSEQ multiplex PCR; TCRdb's copy has only in-frame clones and lacks some. V and J calls and clone size follow that table, whereas D and trimming were derived from the DNA. The sample lists tens of thousands of clones, 70% to 90% occurring once. The CDR3 consists of 15 residues. CDR1 ENHRY and CDR2 SYGVKD come from the germline V gene. Trimming shortened V by 3 bases and J by 8 bases, and 16 bases separated the two germline ends. Sequencing was performed on peripheral blood. The J gene is TRBJ1-4, the V gene TRBV10-3; D ambiguous. This receptor was obtained from a man in his forties with acute or convalescent COVID-19. CDR3 sequence reads: CAISDGARSGEKLFF. The CDR3 DNA is TGTGCCATCAGTGACGGAGCGAGATCGGGGGAAAAACTGTTTTTT.